The 8 T cell receptor beta chains listed next were all sequenced from one sample in a study of cytomegalovirus exposure and HLA in healthy donors. The PCR made use of 60 Vbeta and 13 Jbeta primers. Repertoires were generated with immunoSEQ multiplex PCR, while TCRdb's copy carries only in-frame clones and drops some. The sample totals around 76,000 clones. The sample was PBMCs. Source of these receptors: a boy between 10 and 17 years old in good health and CMV-seronegative.

The chain combines TRBV5-5 with TRBJ2-1, with TRBD2 matching over 11 bases. Trimming took 6 bases from V and 7 from J; bases not matched to a gene: 12. The CDR3 runs to 16 residues. Germline V gene data show CDR1 as SGHKS and CDR2 as YYEKEE (reference sequence). The CDR3 region has the DNA TGTGCCAGCAACCATATAGCGGGGGGGCGGAGAAATGAGCAGTTCTTC. This translates into CASNHIAGGRRNEQFF.

The chain couples TRBV19 to TRBJ1-2; D perhaps matches TRBD1 (6 bases). V lost 6 bases and J 0 bases, leaving 11 bases between the germline ends. The CDR3 extends over 14 amino acids. Germline values: CDR1 LNHDA, CDR2 SQIVND (reference sequence). Here the CDR3 reads CASRTDRTNYGYTF. CDR3 bases: TGTGCCAGTAGGACGGACAGAACTAACTATGGCTACACCTTC.

The rearrangement links TRBV5-1 to TRBJ2-1, with a tentative D call TRBD2 (6 bases). The V end was cut by 2 bases, the J end by 6 bases, with 15 bases between. The germline V gene encodes CDR1 SGHRS and CDR2 YFSETQ. The CDR3 is made up of 15 amino acids. This CDR3 reads CASSFITGVGNEQFF. The CDR3 coding sequence is TGCGCCAGCAGCTTTATAACGGGAGTCGGCAATGAGCAGTTCTTC.

This chain links TRBV29-1 with TRBJ2-5; D perhaps matches TRBD2 (5 bases). Looked up from germline, CDR1 is SQVTM and CDR2 is ANQGSEA. The CDR3 consists of 13 residues. The V end lost 7 bases, the J end lost 5 bases, and 17 bases lay between the germline ends. CDR3 residues: CSAFRLASETQYF. The CDR3, as DNA: TGCAGCGCGTTTCGGCTAGCTTCCGAGACCCAGTACTTC.

The chain is built from TRBV30 and TRBJ2-2; D perhaps matches TRBD1 (6 bases). Germline CDR1 is GTSNPN and CDR2 is SVGIG (reference sequence). The CDR3 runs 18 residues. Deletions cut 0 bases from V and 0 bases from J, with 17 bases between. CDR3 nucleotides: TGTGCCTGGAGTGTACCCTTGGACAGAACCACGAACACCGGGGAGCTGTTTTTT. Protein: CAWSVPLDRTTNTGELFF.

This chain uses TRBV4-2 with TRBJ1-4; maybe TRBD1 (6 bases). Per the germline V gene, CDR1 is LGHNA and CDR2 is YNFKEQ. The CDR3 is 17 residues long. The germline V and J ends were trimmed by 1 base and 3 bases, with 15 bases remaining between them. The CDR3 is CASSQGSQGSANEKLFF. In DNA form, the CDR3 reads TGTGCCAGCAGCCAAGGGAGTCAGGGGTCGGCTAATGAAAAACTGTTTTTT.

V and J are TRBV28 and TRBJ2-7; weak D call: TRBD2 (6 bases). From germline, CDR1 is MDHEN and CDR2 SYDVKM. Trimming removed 1 base from V and 5 bases from J, with 18 bases in between. The CDR3 length is 16 residues. The CDR3 bases are TGTGCCAGCAGTTTATCCGGCCCGGGAGTGTCCCACGAGCAGTACTTC. Its protein is CASSLSGPGVSHEQYF.

The gene calls are TRBV7-2 and TRBJ2-5; the match to TRBD2 covers 8 bases. The J call may be in error: the DNA end matches TRBJ2-7 better. This CDR3 has 16 amino acids. Per the germline V gene, CDR1 is SGHTA and CDR2 is FQGNSA. For the CDR3, the DNA is TGTGCCAGCAGCTTAGGGGCGGGAGGATTTGATTACGAGCAGTACTTC. Its translation: CASSLGAGGFDYEQYF.